These T cell receptor beta chains were read from a single sample in a study of T cell repertoires in cytomegalovirus infection. In TCRdb, the reads were re-called with MiXCR into one record per CDR3 protein. The sample lists about 900,000 distinct CDR3 sequences; approximately 30% were seen once. These receptors are not linked to any known antigen. Sequences were derived from cultured CD8+ T cells from PBMCs, sampled from culture after CMV antigen stimulation. The source is a human donor in good health (CMV status not recorded). Some clones in this sample may be carry-over from other donors' samples. Each CDR3 is given with its conserved first and last residue. Fields, in order: clone size, J gene, D gene, V gene, CDR3 protein. The D gene is left open where the match is weak. Clone size is not always given. Where it is, it says once, few, many or a class for expanded clones.

- TRBJ1-1 - TRBV27 CASSFGQGYYTEAFF
- TRBJ1-2 TRBD1 TRBV2 CAIPTDRGRNGYTF
once TRBJ2-1 TRBD1 TRBV12-3/TRBV12-4 CASSYKTGTEEKYNEQFF
- TRBJ2-1 - TRBV12-3/TRBV12-4 CASGGAFYNEQFF
few TRBJ1-1 - TRBV7-9 CASSLGLGGMNTEAFF
- TRBJ2-2 - TRBV7-6 CASSFKKERDSSTGELFF
- TRBJ2-1 - TRBV27 CASNEGGRVNEQFF
- TRBJ2-2 - TRBV6-2/TRBV6-3 CASSYGLSVPGELFF
- TRBJ1-2 - TRBV7-8 CASSLAAGLSGNYGYTF
- TRBJ1-5 - TRBV7-6 CASSLSSAQPQHF
- TRBJ1-6 TRBD1 TRBV4-1 CASSQAGQTNSPLHF
- TRBJ1-2 TRBD1 TRBV6-5 CASSYGTEGYTF
many TRBJ1-3 TRBD1 TRBV7-2 CASSIDRGPFGNTIYF
- TRBJ1-1 - TRBV27 CASSGVGGLRAAFF
many TRBJ1-2 TRBD1 TRBV27 CASSQDRGDGYTF
- TRBJ2-3 - TRBV6-2/TRBV6-3 CATTDSLTDTQYF
- TRBJ2-7 - TRBV4-1 CASSQDHKPLQKQSF